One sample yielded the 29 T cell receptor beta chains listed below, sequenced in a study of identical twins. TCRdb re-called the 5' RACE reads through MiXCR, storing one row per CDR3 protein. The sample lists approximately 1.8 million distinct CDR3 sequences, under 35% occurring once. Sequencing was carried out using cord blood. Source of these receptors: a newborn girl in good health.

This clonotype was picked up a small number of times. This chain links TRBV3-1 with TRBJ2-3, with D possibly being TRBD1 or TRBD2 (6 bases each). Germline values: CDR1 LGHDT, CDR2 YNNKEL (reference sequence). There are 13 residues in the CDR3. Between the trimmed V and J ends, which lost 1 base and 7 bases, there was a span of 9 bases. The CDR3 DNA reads TGTGCCAGCAGCCAAGGGGGGGACAATACGCAGTATTTT. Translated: CASSQGGDNTQYF.

Here the CDR3 reads CASSYSVPYEQYF. The CDR3 coding sequence is TGTGCCAGCAGTTACTCGGTGCCCTACGAGCAGTACTTC. The rearrangement joins TRBV6-2 or TRBV6-3 to TRBJ2-7; D not resolved. The CDR3 loop spans 13 amino acids. V was trimmed by 0 bases and J by 2 bases, leaving 5 bases between them. Per germline, CDR1 MNHEY and CDR2 SVGEGT.

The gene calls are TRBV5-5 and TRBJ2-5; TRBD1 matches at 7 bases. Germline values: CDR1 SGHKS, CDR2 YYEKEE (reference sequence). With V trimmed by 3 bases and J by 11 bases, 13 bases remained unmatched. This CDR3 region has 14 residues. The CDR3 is CASSYRQGNAQQYF. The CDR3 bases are TGTGCCAGCAGCTACCGACAGGGCAACGCACAGCAGTACTTC. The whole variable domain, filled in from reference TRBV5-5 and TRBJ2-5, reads DAGVTQSPTHLIKTRGQQVTLRCSPISGHKSVSWYQQVLGQGPQFIFQYYEKEERGRGNFPDRFSARQFPNYSSELNVNALLLGDSALYLCASSYRQGNAQQYFGPGTRLLVL.

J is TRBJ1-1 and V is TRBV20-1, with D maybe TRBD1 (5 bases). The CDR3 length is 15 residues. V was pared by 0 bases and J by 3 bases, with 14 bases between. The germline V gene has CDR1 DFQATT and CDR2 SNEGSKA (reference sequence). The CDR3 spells CSARDRREGYTEAFF. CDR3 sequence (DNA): TGCAGTGCTAGAGATCGGAGGGAGGGGTACACTGAAGCTTTCTTT.

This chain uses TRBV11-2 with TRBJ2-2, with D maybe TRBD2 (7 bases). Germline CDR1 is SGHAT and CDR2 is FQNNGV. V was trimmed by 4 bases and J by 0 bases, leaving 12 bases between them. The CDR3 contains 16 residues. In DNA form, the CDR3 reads TGTGCCAGCAGCTGGGGGGGCCCCTCGAACACCGGGGAGCTGTTTTTT. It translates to CASSWGGPSNTGELFF.

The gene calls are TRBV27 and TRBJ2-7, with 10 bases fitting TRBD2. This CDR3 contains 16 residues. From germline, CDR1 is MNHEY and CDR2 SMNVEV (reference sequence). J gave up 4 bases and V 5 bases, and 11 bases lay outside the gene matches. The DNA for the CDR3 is TGTGCCAGCAGTCCTTACCTAGCGGGAGTCGGGTACGAGCAGTACTTC. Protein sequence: CASSPYLAGVGYEQYF.

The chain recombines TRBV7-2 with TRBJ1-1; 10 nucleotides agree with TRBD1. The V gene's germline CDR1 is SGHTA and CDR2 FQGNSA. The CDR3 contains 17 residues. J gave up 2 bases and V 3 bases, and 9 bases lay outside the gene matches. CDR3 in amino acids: CASSFVGTGVFNTEAFF. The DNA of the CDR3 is TGTGCCAGCAGCTTCGTCGGGACAGGGGTTTTTAACACTGAAGCTTTCTTT.

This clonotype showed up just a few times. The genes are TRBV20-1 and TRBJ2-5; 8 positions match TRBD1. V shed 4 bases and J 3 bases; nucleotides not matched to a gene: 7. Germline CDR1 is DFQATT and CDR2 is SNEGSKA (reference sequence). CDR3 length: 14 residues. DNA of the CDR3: TGCAGTGCTACCCAACACAGGGGGAAAGAGACCCAGTACTTC. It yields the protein CSATQHRGKETQYF.

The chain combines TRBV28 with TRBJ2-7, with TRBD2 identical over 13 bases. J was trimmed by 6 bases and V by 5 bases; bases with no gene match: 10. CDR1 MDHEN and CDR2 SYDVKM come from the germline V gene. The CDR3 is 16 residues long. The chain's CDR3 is CASSRPTSGRASEQYF. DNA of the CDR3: TGTGCCAGCAGTAGACCCACTAGCGGGAGGGCTTCCGAGCAGTACTTC.

The CDR3 region is CSADLRLAGRGADTQYF. The CDR3 nucleotides are TGCAGTGCTGACTTGCGACTAGCGGGACGGGGGGCAGATACGCAGTATTTT. V is TRBV20-1 and J is TRBJ2-3; 11 bases are shared with TRBD2. V lost 5 bases, J lost 4 bases, and 14 bases stayed unmatched. This CDR3 is 17 amino acids long. Germline CDR1 and CDR2: DFQATT and SNEGSKA (reference sequence).

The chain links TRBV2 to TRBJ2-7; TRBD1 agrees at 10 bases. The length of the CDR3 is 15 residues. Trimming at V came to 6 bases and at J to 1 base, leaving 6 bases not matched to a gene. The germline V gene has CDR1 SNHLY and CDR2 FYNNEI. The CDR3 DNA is TGTGCCAGCAGCGTGACAGGGGGCGCTTCCTACGAGCAGTACTTC. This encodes CASSVTGGASYEQYF.

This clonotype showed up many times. CDR3 in amino acids: CASSFGDGPYEQYF. The DNA for the CDR3 is TGTGCCAGCAGTTTCGGAGACGGACCCTACGAGCAGTACTTC. The V call is TRBV25-1, the J call TRBJ2-7; the D is unclear. The CDR3 is 14 amino acids. V shed 5 bases and J shed 2 bases, with 13 bases lying between them. Looked up from germline, CDR1 is MGHDK and CDR2 is SYGVNS.

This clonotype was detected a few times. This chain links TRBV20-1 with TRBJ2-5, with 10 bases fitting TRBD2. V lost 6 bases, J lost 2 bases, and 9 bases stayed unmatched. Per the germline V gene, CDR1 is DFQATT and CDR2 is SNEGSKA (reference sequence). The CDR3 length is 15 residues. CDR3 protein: CSAPPAGGRQETQYF. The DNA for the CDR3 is TGCAGTGCCCCCCCAGCGGGGGGGCGTCAAGAGACCCAGTACTTC.

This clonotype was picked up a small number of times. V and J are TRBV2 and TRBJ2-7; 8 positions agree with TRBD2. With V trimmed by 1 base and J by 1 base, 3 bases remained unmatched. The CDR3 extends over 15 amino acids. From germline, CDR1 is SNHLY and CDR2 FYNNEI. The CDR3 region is CASSEGSGSSYEQYF. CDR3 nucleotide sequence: TGTGCCAGCAGTGAAGGGAGCGGGAGTTCCTACGAGCAGTACTTC.

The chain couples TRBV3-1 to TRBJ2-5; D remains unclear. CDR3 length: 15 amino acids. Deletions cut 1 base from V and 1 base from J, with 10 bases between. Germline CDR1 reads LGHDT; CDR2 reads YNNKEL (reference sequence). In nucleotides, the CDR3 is TGTGCCAGCAGCCAAGTTCTGGTAAGCCAAGAGACCCAGTACTTC. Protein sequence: CASSQVLVSQETQYF.

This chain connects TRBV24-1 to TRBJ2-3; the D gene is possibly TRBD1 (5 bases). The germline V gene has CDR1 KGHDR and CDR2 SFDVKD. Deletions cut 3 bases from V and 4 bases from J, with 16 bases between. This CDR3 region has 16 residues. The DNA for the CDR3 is TGTGCCACCAGTGATGTCAGGGTGGGAAGTGCAGATACGCAGTATTTT. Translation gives CATSDVRVGSADTQYF.

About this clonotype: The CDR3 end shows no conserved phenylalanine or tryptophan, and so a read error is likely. The CDR3 reads CAWSVGLAESTDTQYL. CDR3 bases: TGTGCCTGGAGTGTAGGGCTAGCGGAGAGCACAGATACGCAGTATCTT. The chain has TRBV30 and TRBJ2-3, with 7 bases identical to TRBD2. Germline assignment: CDR1 GTSNPN and CDR2 SVGIG (reference sequence). J was trimmed by 0 bases and V by 0 bases; bases with no gene match: 6. The CDR3 runs 16 residues.

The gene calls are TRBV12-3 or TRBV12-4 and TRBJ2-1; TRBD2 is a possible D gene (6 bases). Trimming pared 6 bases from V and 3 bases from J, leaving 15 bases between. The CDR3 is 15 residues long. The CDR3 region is CASSLGLQLYNEQFF. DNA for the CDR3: TGTGCCAGCAGCTTGGGACTCCAACTCTACAATGAGCAGTTCTTC.

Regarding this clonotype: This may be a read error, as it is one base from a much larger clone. The CDR3: CASSLSGVSSYNKQFF. The CDR3 coding sequence is TGTGCCAGCAGCCTTAGCGGGGTGAGCTCCTACAATAAGCAGTTCTTC. The rearrangement joins TRBV12-3 or TRBV12-4 to TRBJ2-1; 8 bases map to TRBD2. CDR3 size: 16 residues.

CDR3 nucleotide sequence: TGCAGTGCTAGCCCTAGCGGGGGGGCCTCCTACGAGCAGTACTTC. Protein product: CSASPSGGASYEQYF. The V and J genes are TRBV20-1 and TRBJ2-7; TRBD2 matches at 12 bases. Germline trimming cut 3 bases from V and 0 bases from J; bases unmatched to any gene: 3. This CDR3 has 15 residues. Germline loops: CDR1 DFQATT, CDR2 SNEGSKA (reference sequence).

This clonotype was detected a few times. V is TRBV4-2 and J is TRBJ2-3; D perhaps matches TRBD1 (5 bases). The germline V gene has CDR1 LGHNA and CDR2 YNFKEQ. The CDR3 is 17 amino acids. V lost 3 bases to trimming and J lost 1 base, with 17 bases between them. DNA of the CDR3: TGTGCCAGCAGCCACAAAGTCTTCCAGACAGGCACAGATACGCAGTATTTT. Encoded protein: CASSHKVFQTGTDTQYF.

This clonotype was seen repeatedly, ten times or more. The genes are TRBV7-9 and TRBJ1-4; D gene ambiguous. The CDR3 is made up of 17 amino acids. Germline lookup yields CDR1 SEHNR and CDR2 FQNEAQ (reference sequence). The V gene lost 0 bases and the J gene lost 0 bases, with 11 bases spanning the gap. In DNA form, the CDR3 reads TGTGCCAGCAGCTTAGCGGGAAGGACCCCAACTAATGAAAAACTGTTTTTT. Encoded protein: CASSLAGRTPTNEKLFF.

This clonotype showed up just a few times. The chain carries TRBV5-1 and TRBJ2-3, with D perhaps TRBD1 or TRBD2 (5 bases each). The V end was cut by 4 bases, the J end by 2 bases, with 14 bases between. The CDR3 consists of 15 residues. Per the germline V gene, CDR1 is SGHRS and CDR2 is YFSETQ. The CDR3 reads CASSLLVGTTDTQYF. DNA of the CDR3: TGCGCCAGCAGCCTCCTGGTTGGGACCACAGATACGCAGTATTTT.

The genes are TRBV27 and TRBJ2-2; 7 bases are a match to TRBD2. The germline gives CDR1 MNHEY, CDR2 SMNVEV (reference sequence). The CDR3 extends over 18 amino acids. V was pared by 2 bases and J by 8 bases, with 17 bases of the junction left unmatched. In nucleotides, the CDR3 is TGTGCCAGCAGTTTACCTACCCGCGGGGGAGGGCCTCCTGGGGAGCTGTTTTTT. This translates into CASSLPTRGGGPPGELFF.

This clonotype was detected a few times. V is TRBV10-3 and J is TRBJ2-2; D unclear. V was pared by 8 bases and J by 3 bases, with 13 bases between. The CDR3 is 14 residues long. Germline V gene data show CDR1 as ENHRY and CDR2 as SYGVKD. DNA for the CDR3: TGTGCCATCTCAACCGGCCTGCACACCGGGGAGCTGTTTTTT. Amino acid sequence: CAISTGLHTGELFF.

The CDR3 nucleotides are TGCGCCAGCAGCTCAGTGGGGACAGGGTCAGCTTTCTTT. Translation gives CASSSVGTGSAFF. J is TRBJ1-1 and V is TRBV5-1; 9 positions match TRBD1. Germline V gene data show CDR1 as SGHRS and CDR2 as YFSETQ. With 3 bases clipped from V and 10 bases from J, the junction kept 7 bases outside the gene matches. This CDR3 has 13 residues.

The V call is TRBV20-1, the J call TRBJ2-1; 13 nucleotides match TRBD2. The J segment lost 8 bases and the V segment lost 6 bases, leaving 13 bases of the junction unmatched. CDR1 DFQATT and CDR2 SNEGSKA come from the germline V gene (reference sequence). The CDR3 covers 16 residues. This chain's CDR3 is CSALRTSGGLMDEQFF. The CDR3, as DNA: TGCAGTGCCCTACGGACTAGCGGGGGCTTAATGGATGAGCAGTTCTTC.

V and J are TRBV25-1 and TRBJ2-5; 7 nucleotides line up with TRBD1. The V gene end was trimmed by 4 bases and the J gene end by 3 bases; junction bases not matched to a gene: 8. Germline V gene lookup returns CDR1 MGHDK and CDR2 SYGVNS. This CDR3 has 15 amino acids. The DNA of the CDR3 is TGTGCCAGCAGTGTTCTCGAGGGGGCGAAAGAGACCCAGTACTTC. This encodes CASSVLEGAKETQYF.

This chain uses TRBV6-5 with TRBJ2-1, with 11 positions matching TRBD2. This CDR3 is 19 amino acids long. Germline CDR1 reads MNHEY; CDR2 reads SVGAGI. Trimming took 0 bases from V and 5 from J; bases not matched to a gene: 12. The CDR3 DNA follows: TGTGCCAGCAGTTACTCGACTACATCGACTAGCGGGACCCACAATGAGCAGTTCTTC. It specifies CASSYSTTSTSGTHNEQFF.